The rows below give T cell receptor beta chains drawn from one sample of a study of blood T cell repertoires in COVID-19. Only in-frame clones appear in the TCRdb table, and some are missing; sequencing was by immunoSEQ multiplex PCR. The sample lists about 180,000 clones, about 81% occurring once. Input material: peripheral blood. These receptor sequences come from a woman older than 75 with COVID-19, enrolled during active disease. Both conserved end residues are part of each CDR3. The D gene is left open where the match is weak. Clone size appears in some rows only: once, few, many, or a class for an expanded clone.

d_call: -; j_call: TRBJ1-3; v_call: TRBV4-3; clone_size: -; cdr3_aa: CASSHDGGAGGNTIYF; cdr3_nt: TGCGCCAGCAGCCACGACGGAGGGGCAGGTGGAAACACCATATATTTT
d_call: TRBD2; j_call: TRBJ2-2; v_call: TRBV18; clone_size: few; cdr3_aa: CASSPLAGEDTGELFF; cdr3_nt: TGTGCCAGCTCACCACTAGCGGGGGAGGACACCGGGGAGCTGTTTTTT
d_call: TRBD2; j_call: TRBJ2-7; v_call: TRBV29-1; clone_size: -; cdr3_aa: CSVKMRLAAYEQYF; cdr3_nt: TGCAGCGTCAAGATGAGACTAGCGGCCTACGAGCAGTACTTC
d_call: -; j_call: TRBJ1-4; v_call: TRBV4-1; clone_size: -; cdr3_aa: CASSQDSAGDEKLFF; cdr3_nt: TGCGCCAGCAGCCAAGATTCAGCGGGGGATGAAAAACTGTTTTTT
d_call: -; j_call: TRBJ1-5; v_call: TRBV10-3; clone_size: -; cdr3_aa: CAISESGFGSNQPQHF; cdr3_nt: TGTGCCATCAGTGAGTCTGGATTCGGGAGCAATCAGCCCCAGCATTTT
d_call: TRBD1; j_call: TRBJ1-2; v_call: TRBV12-3/TRBV12-4; clone_size: few; cdr3_aa: CASSQDRGLGYTF; cdr3_nt: TGTGCCAGCAGTCAGGACAGGGGGCTCGGCTACACCTTC
d_call: -; j_call: TRBJ2-5; v_call: TRBV11-2; clone_size: -; cdr3_aa: CASSLDLSGETQYF; cdr3_nt: TGTGCCAGCAGCTTAGATCTGAGCGGAGAGACCCAGTACTTC
d_call: -; j_call: TRBJ1-5; v_call: TRBV6-2/TRBV6-3; clone_size: -; cdr3_aa: CASSWGGDQPQHF; cdr3_nt: TGTGCCAGCAGTTGGGGGGGGGATCAGCCCCAGCATTTT
d_call: -; j_call: TRBJ2-1; v_call: TRBV20-1; clone_size: few; cdr3_aa: CSAGLLGEQFF; cdr3_nt: TGCAGTGCTGGACTGCTCGGTGAGCAGTTCTTC
d_call: TRBD1; j_call: TRBJ1-1; v_call: TRBV10-3; clone_size: -; cdr3_aa: CAISVLEGGFMNTEAFF; cdr3_nt: TGTGCCATCAGTGTTCTTGAAGGGGGCTTCATGAACACTGAAGCTTTCTTT
d_call: -; j_call: TRBJ1-6; v_call: TRBV19; clone_size: -; cdr3_aa: CASSRGSSYNSPLHF; cdr3_nt: TGTGCCAGTAGTAGGGGCAGCTCCTATAATTCACCCCTCCACTTT
d_call: TRBD1; j_call: TRBJ1-1; v_call: TRBV10-3; clone_size: few; cdr3_aa: CAISESARQGTEAFF; cdr3_nt: TGTGCCATCAGTGAGTCGGCACGACAGGGGACTGAAGCTTTCTTT
d_call: TRBD2; j_call: TRBJ2-7; v_call: TRBV7-2; clone_size: -; cdr3_aa: CASSLIAGPYEQYF; cdr3_nt: TGTGCCAGCAGCTTAATAGCGGGCCCCTACGAGCAGTACTTC
d_call: -; j_call: TRBJ1-1; v_call: TRBV6-5; clone_size: -; cdr3_aa: CASSYSANTEAFF; cdr3_nt: TGTGCCAGCAGTTACTCAGCAAACACTGAAGCTTTCTTT